One sample yielded the 10 T cell receptor beta chains listed below, sequenced in a study of blood T cell repertoires in COVID-19. Clones were read by immunoSEQ multiplex PCR, and TCRdb kept only the in-frame ones, dropping some. This sample yields about 280,000 clones, of which 70% to 90% are seen a single time; roughly 9% belongs to the top ten. The sequenced sample consisted of peripheral blood. The receptors come from a man aged 18 to 35 with active or convalescent COVID-19.

CDR3 sequence: CASSPRTEETGELFF. The CDR3 DNA follows: TGTGCCAGCTCACCAAGGACGGAGGAGACCGGGGAGCTGTTTTTT. The chain is built from TRBV18 and TRBJ2-2; maybe TRBD2 (5 bases). The CDR3 runs to 15 residues. Germline assignment: CDR1 KGHSH and CDR2 LQKENI. The V and J ends lost 2 bases and 5 bases respectively, with 12 bases between them.

A single count supports this clone. Other nucleotide sequences in the sample specify the same CDR3. The V call is TRBV5-4, the J call TRBJ2-7; 14 bases line up with TRBD2. Per the germline V gene, CDR1 is SGHNT and CDR2 is YYREEE (reference sequence). Trimming cost V 3 bases and J 3 bases; bases outside gene matches: 2. CDR3 length: 15 residues. The CDR3, as DNA: TGTGCCAGCAGCTCTGGGACTAGCGGGGGCTACGAGCAGTACTTC. Amino acid sequence: CASSSGTSGGYEQYF. The variable domain in full, with the rest retrieved from reference TRBV5-4 and TRBJ2-7, is ETGVTQSPTHLIKTRGQQVTLRCSSQSGHNTVSWYQQALGQGPQFIFQYYREEENGRGNFPPRFSGLQFPNYSSELNVNALELDDSALYLCASSSGTSGGYEQYFGPGTRLTVT.

V usage is TRBV7-8 and J usage is TRBJ2-3, with TRBD1 as a possible D gene (6 bases). Per germline, CDR1 SGHVS and CDR2 FQNEAQ. Trimming left V 6 bases short and J 4 bases short, with 17 bases between. The length of the CDR3 is 15 residues. The CDR3 protein is CASRSHRVGPDTQYF. The CDR3 coding sequence is TGTGCCAGCAGGTCCCACAGGGTGGGGCCAGATACGCAGTATTTT.

The chain combines TRBV5-1 with TRBJ1-1; 10 bases are a match to TRBD1. CDR1 SGHRS and CDR2 YFSETQ come from the germline V gene. This CDR3 region has 14 residues. After removal of 4 bases from V and 2 bases from J, the junction contained 2 bases not matched to a gene. Written as DNA, the CDR3 is TGCGCCAGCAGCCGGGACAGGGGCAACACTGAAGCTTTCTTT. Translating gives CASSRDRGNTEAFF.

The V and J genes are TRBV7-2 and TRBJ2-2; 9 nucleotides agree with TRBD2. Germline V gene data show CDR1 as SGHTA and CDR2 as FQGNSA. The CDR3 sequence is 14 residues long. V was clipped by 3 bases and J by 8 bases; unmatched bases: 4. The CDR3 bases are TGTGCCAGCAGCTTCAGGACTAGCGAAGGGGAGCTGTTTTTT. Its translation is CASSFRTSEGELFF.

The J gene is TRBJ1-5, the V gene TRBV25-1; D not certain. Trimming stripped 8 bases from V and 2 bases from J, with 7 bases between. Germline V gene data show CDR1 as MGHDK and CDR2 as SYGVNS. CDR3 length equals 12 residues. The CDR3: CASGQGNQPQHF. The CDR3 DNA is TGTGCCAGCGGGCAGGGCAATCAGCCCCAGCATTTT. The variable domain in full, completed from reference TRBV25-1 and TRBJ1-5, reads EADIYQTPRYLVIGTGKKITLECSQTMGHDKMYWYQQDPGMELHLIHYSYGVNSTEKGDLSSESTVSRIRTEHFPLTLESARPSHTSQYLCASGQGNQPQHFGDGTRLSIL.

The chain recombines TRBV25-1 with TRBJ1-5, with D perhaps TRBD1 (5 bases). The V gene's germline CDR1 is MGHDK and CDR2 SYGVNS. V lost 2 bases to trimming and J lost 3 bases, with 11 bases between them. This CDR3 region has 15 residues. CDR3 bases: TGTGCCAGCAGTGAAGGGGAGGGGTCCAATCAGCCCCAGCATTTT. Residues: CASSEGEGSNQPQHF.

The rearrangement uses TRBV7-2 and TRBJ1-5; tentative D call: TRBD1 (6 bases). The germline CDR1 and CDR2 sequences are SGHTA and FQGNSA. The CDR3 spans 13 residues. Trimming left V 1 base short and J 9 bases short, with 10 bases between. The CDR3 bases are TGTGCCAGCAGCTTAGTGGGCAGGGGGCCCCAGCATTTT. This codes for CASSLVGRGPQHF.

On this clone: Within the sample, other DNA sequences also encode this same CDR3. The gene calls are TRBV7-8 and TRBJ1-5; D is perhaps TRBD1 (6 bases). The CDR3 is 15 amino acids. Germline V gene lookup returns CDR1 SGHVS and CDR2 FQNEAQ. V was shortened by 1 base and J by 1 base, with 8 bases between the two germline ends. The CDR3 DNA is TGTGCCAGCAGCTTAGACAGGGTGAGCAATCAGCCCCAGCATTTT. This translates into CASSLDRVSNQPQHF.

This clone appeared a single time. The V call is TRBV27, the J call TRBJ1-5; a weak D match, TRBD1 (5 bases). V dropped 2 bases and J dropped 7 bases, with 18 bases sitting between them. From germline, CDR1 is MNHEY and CDR2 SMNVEV (reference sequence). CDR3 length: 16 amino acids. CDR3 residues: CASSLGSGGGEQPQHF. As DNA, the CDR3 is TGTGCCAGCAGTTTAGGATCCGGGGGAGGGGAACAGCCCCAGCATTTT.